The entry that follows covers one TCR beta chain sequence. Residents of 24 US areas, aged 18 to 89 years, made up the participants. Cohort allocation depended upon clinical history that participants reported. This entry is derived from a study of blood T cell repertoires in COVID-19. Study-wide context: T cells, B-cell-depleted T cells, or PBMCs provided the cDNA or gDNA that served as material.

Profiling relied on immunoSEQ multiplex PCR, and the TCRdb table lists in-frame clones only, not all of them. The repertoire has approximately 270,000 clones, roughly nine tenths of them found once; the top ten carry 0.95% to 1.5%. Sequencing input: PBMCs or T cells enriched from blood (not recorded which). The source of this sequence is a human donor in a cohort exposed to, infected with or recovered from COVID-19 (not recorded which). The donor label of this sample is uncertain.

The CDR3 DNA sequence: TGTGCCAGTAGTATAGTGGGCAGCACAGATACGCAGTATTTT. Protein product: CASSIVGSTDTQYF. The chain has TRBV19 and TRBJ2-3; D is uncertain. The ends were cut back, 1 base at V and 0 bases at J, with 5 bases in the middle. The CDR3 is made up of 14 amino acids. Per germline, CDR1 LNHDA and CDR2 SQIVND (reference sequence).